A selection of T cell receptor beta chains follows, all from one sample in a study of T-cell memory formation after mild COVID-19. In TCRdb, the 5' RACE reads were re-called with MiXCR into one record per CDR3 protein. The sample lists around 390,000 distinct CDR3 sequences; about 17% were seen once. Sequenced input: PBMCs or a T cell subset sorted from them (not recorded which). All receptors derive from a man aged 18 to 29 who had mild COVID-19 (a few samples of this study predate the infection). Cell type and time point are not known. Each CDR3 is given with its conserved first and last residue. The order of the fields is clone size, D gene, V gene, J gene, CDR3 DNA, CDR3 protein. A D gene is named only where the DNA matches it firmly. Size values are once, few and many counts, or a class for expanded clones, and some rows have none.

clone size: .
D gene: TRBD1
V gene: TRBV12-3/TRBV12-4
J gene: TRBJ1-1
CDR3 DNA: TGTGCCAGCAGTCGACCCCTCGGGACAGAAACGAACACTGAAGCTTTCTTT
CDR3 protein: CASSRPLGTETNTEAFF

clone size: few
D gene: .
V gene: TRBV5-6
J gene: TRBJ1-1
CDR3 DNA: TGTGCCAGCAGCCGAGGAGGGATTCATGAAGCTTTCTTT
CDR3 protein: CASSRGGIHEAFF

clone size: few
D gene: .
V gene: TRBV5-1
J gene: TRBJ2-1
CDR3 DNA: TGCGCCAGCAGACTGCTAGACAATGAGCAGTTCTTC
CDR3 protein: CASRLLDNEQFF

clone size: .
D gene: .
V gene: TRBV7-6
J gene: TRBJ2-4
CDR3 DNA: TGTGCCAGCAGCGCAGTCCGCAGGGGGGTGGCCAAAAACATTCAGTACTTC
CDR3 protein: CASSAVRRGVAKNIQYF

clone size: .
D gene: TRBD1
V gene: TRBV4-1
J gene: TRBJ1-4
CDR3 DNA: TGCGCCAGCAGCCAAGATAGAAGGGGGCCTCGAGAAAAACTGTTTTTT
CDR3 protein: CASSQDRRGPREKLFF

clone size: few
D gene: .
V gene: TRBV11-3
J gene: TRBJ1-1
CDR3 DNA: TGTGCCAGCAGCTCCTCCCCGGGGGCTGAAGCTTTCTTT
CDR3 protein: CASSSSPGAEAFF

clone size: .
D gene: .
V gene: TRBV2
J gene: TRBJ2-2
CDR3 DNA: TGTGCCAGCAGTGAAGCGAGGGCCAACACCGGGGAGCTGTTTTTT
CDR3 protein: CASSEARANTGELFF

clone size: .
D gene: TRBD2
V gene: TRBV27
J gene: TRBJ2-3
CDR3 DNA: TGTGCCAGCAGGATTAGCGGGGCTAGCACAGATACGCAGTATTTT
CDR3 protein: CASRISGASTDTQYF

clone size: .
D gene: TRBD1
V gene: TRBV6-2/TRBV6-3
J gene: TRBJ1-6
CDR3 DNA: TGTGCCAGCAGGGGGACAGGGTACGGGTTCCGAAATTCACCCCTCCACTTT
CDR3 protein: CASRGTGYGFRNSPLHF

clone size: .
D gene: TRBD1
V gene: TRBV25-1
J gene: TRBJ2-7
CDR3 DNA: TGTGCCAGCAGTGACCCTTCAGGGGGTCTGTACGAGCAGTACTTC
CDR3 protein: CASSDPSGGLYEQYF

clone size: few
D gene: .
V gene: TRBV7-2
J gene: TRBJ2-3
CDR3 DNA: TGTGCCAGCAGCTCGGAAATCGGTGGAGGGCAGTATTTT
CDR3 protein: CASSSEIGGGQYF

clone size: .
D gene: TRBD2
V gene: TRBV7-9
J gene: TRBJ2-6
CDR3 DNA: TGTGCCAGCAGCTTAGCGGGGCTAGCGGGTTCCTCTGGGGCCAACGTCCTGACTTTC
CDR3 protein: CASSLAGLAGSSGANVLTF

clone size: .
D gene: .
V gene: TRBV11-2
J gene: TRBJ2-2
CDR3 DNA: TGTGCCAGCAGCTTACTGAGGACCGGGGAGCTGTTTTTT
CDR3 protein: CASSLLRTGELFF

clone size: few
D gene: TRBD2
V gene: TRBV7-8
J gene: TRBJ2-3
CDR3 DNA: TGTGCCAGCAGCTCGGTAGCGGGGGAAGCAGATACGCAGTATTTT
CDR3 protein: CASSSVAGEADTQYF

clone size: few
D gene: .
V gene: TRBV20-1
J gene: TRBJ2-3
CDR3 DNA: TGCACCCTCCTCCACGAGAGCACAGATACGCAGTATTTT
CDR3 protein: CTLLHESTDTQYF